This T cell receptor beta chain appears in the sequencing data of a study of technical replicates of blood from several donors. V gave up 7 bases and J gave up 0 bases; unmatched junction bases: 9. The CDR3 has 15 residues. The germline gives CDR1 LNHDA, CDR2 SQIVND (reference sequence). Clones were sequenced by immunoSEQ multiplex PCR, and TCRdb holds only the in-frame ones, with some missing. The sample lists approximately 29,000 clones, 90% to 95% occurring once. V gene TRBV19 combines with J gene TRBJ2-7; 7 bases map to TRBD2. The origin of this receptor is a human donor in good health. Some clones in this sample may be carry-over from other donors' samples. Source material: PBMCs. The CDR3 DNA reads TGTGCCAGTAAAATCAGCGGGGAGCCCTCCTACGAGCAGTACTTC. It yields the protein CASKISGEPSYEQYF.